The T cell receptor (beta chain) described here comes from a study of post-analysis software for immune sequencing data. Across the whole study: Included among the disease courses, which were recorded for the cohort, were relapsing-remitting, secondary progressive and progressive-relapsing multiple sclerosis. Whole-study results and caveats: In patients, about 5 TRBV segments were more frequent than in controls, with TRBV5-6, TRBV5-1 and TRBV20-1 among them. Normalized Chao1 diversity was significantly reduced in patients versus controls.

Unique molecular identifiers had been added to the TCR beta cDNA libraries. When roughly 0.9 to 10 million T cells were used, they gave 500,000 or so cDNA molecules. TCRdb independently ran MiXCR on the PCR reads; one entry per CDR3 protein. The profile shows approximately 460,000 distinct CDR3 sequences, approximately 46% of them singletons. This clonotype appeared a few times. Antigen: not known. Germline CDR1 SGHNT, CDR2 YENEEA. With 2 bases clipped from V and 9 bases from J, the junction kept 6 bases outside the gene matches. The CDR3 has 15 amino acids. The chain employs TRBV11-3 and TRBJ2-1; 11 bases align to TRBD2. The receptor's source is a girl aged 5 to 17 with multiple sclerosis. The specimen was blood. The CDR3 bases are TGTGCCAGCAGCTTACGTCTAGCGGGAGGTGCTGAGCAGTTCTTC. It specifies CASSLRLAGGAEQFF.